These 23 T cell receptor beta chains were sequenced from one sample in a study of T cell responses to AZD1222 COVID-19 vaccine. Profiling relied on immunoSEQ multiplex PCR, and the TCRdb table lists in-frame clones only, not all of them. This sample has about 210,000 clones; around 94% occur once, and the top ten carry around 1.5%. The sequencing here drew on peripheral blood, taken 28 days after the second dose of the MenACWY control vaccine. The receptors derive from an adult who received the MenACWY meningococcal vaccine as a control.

V is TRBV4-3 and J is TRBJ1-4; D is possibly TRBD1 (6 bases). This CDR3 spans 16 amino acids. From germline, CDR1 is LGHNA and CDR2 YSLEER. V was trimmed by 0 bases and J by 8 bases, leaving 16 bases between them. In DNA, the CDR3 is TGCGCCAGCAGCCAAGACAGGGGATGGGGTGGGGAAAAACTGTTTTTT. This translates into CASSQDRGWGGEKLFF.

The V call is TRBV9, the J call TRBJ1-3, with 7 bases lining up with TRBD1. CDR3 length equals 14 residues. V lost 4 bases and J lost 2; bases outside the gene matches: 3. Germline loops: CDR1 SGDLS, CDR2 YYNGEE. The CDR3 here is CASSLQGAGNTIYF. The CDR3 DNA reads TGTGCCAGCAGCCTGCAGGGGGCTGGAAACACCATATATTTT.

The chain carries TRBV6-9 and TRBJ1-1, with TRBD1 matching 10 bases. Looked up from germline, CDR1 is MNHGY and CDR2 is SVAAGI. V lost 6 bases and J lost 1; bases outside the gene matches: 17. CDR3 length equals 19 residues. The CDR3, as DNA: TGTGCCAGCAGCTTCCAACCCCCGGGACAGGGGAGCCCGAACACTGAAGCTTTCTTT. It is translated as CASSFQPPGQGSPNTEAFF.

The rearrangement joins TRBV28 to TRBJ1-2; the match to TRBD1 covers 7 bases. Unmatched junction bases numbered 9, after V lost 5 bases and J lost 9 bases. CDR1 and CDR2 from the germline V gene are MDHEN and SYDVKM. The CDR3 consists of 13 residues. The CDR3 DNA is TGTGCCAGCAGTCACCGGGACAGATTCCGCTACACCTTC. Protein sequence: CASSHRDRFRYTF.

The chain joins TRBV24-1 to TRBJ1-2, with TRBD1 matching 7 bases. Germline CDR1 and CDR2: KGHDR and SFDVKD. J gave up 4 bases and V 3 bases, and 10 bases lay outside the gene matches. The CDR3 sequence is 16 residues long. The DNA for the CDR3 is TGTGCCACCAGTGATGTCCGACAGGGTGAGATCTATGGCTACACCTTC. Translation: CATSDVRQGEIYGYTF.

The V and J genes are TRBV28 and TRBJ2-7; 9 nucleotides align to TRBD1. Losses at the gene ends were 4 bases for V and 2 bases for J; bases not matched to a gene: 3. The germline V gene encodes CDR1 MDHEN and CDR2 SYDVKM. This CDR3 has 14 amino acids. The CDR3 is CASSSGTGTYEQYF. CDR3 in DNA: TGTGCCAGCAGTTCCGGGACAGGGACCTACGAGCAGTACTTC.

V is TRBV29-1 and J is TRBJ2-1; D gene uncertain. CDR3 length: 13 amino acids. Germline lookup yields CDR1 SQVTM and CDR2 ANQGSEA. The ends were cut back, 0 bases at V and 7 bases at J, with 10 bases in the middle. CDR3 region: CSVEDAARNEQFF. CDR3 nucleotides: TGCAGCGTTGAAGATGCGGCAAGGAATGAGCAGTTCTTC.

This chain uses TRBV5-1 with TRBJ1-4, with D unclear. The length of the CDR3 is 14 residues. Trimming took off 5 bases at V and 5 bases at J, with 13 bases between the two ends. Germline V gives CDR1 SGHRS, CDR2 YFSETQ. The CDR3 is CASSSPGSNEKLFF. As DNA, the CDR3 is TGCGCCAGCAGTTCTCCCGGCAGCAATGAAAAACTGTTTTTT.

The V and J genes are TRBV7-2 and TRBJ2-7; D is unresolved. V was clipped by 5 bases and J by 4 bases, with 18 bases between them. The CDR3 runs to 15 residues. Germline CDR1 reads SGHTA; CDR2 reads FQGNSA. In nucleotides, the CDR3 is TGTGCCAGCAGCCGGACCCTCGGAGCAATTTACGAGCAGTACTTC. Residues: CASSRTLGAIYEQYF. The variable domain in full, completed from reference TRBV7-2 and TRBJ2-7, reads GAGVSQSPSNKVTEKGKDVELRCDPISGHTALYWYRQSLGQGLEFLIYFQGNSAPDKSGLPSDRFSAERTGGSVSTLTIQRTQQEDSAVYLCASSRTLGAIYEQYFGPGTRLTVT.

This chain joins TRBV4-1 and TRBJ1-1; TRBD1 might be the D (6 bases). The germline V gene has CDR1 MGHRA and CDR2 YSYEKL. The CDR3 loop spans 16 amino acids. V was pared by 3 bases and J by 3 bases, with 17 bases between. The CDR3 DNA reads TGCGCCAGCAGCCACGGTCAGGGGTTTAGCTACACTGAAGCTTTCTTT. Protein sequence: CASSHGQGFSYTEAFF.

This clone occurred once. This sequence joins TRBV19 and TRBJ1-2, with 10 bases aligning to TRBD1. V was pared by 3 bases and J by 6 bases, with 1 base of the junction left unmatched. The CDR3 is made up of 13 amino acids. Germline V lookup: CDR1 LNHDA, CDR2 SQIVND (reference sequence). CDR3 nucleotide sequence: TGTGCCAGTAGTATCGGGACAGGGGATGGCTACACCTTC. This translates into CASSIGTGDGYTF.

The rearrangement links TRBV24-1 to TRBJ2-2; D possibly corresponds to TRBD2 (6 bases). Germline loops: CDR1 KGHDR, CDR2 SFDVKD. Deletions cut 3 bases from V and 1 base from J, with 11 bases between. The CDR3 is 16 residues long. The DNA for the CDR3 is TGTGCCACCAGTGATCCGGGACTCGTGAACACCGGGGAGCTGTTTTTT. Translating it yields CATSDPGLVNTGELFF.

The V call is TRBV2, the J call TRBJ1-4; 9 bases fit TRBD1. The CDR3 runs to 15 residues. V trimming: 6 bases; J trimming: 8 bases; junction bases outside the gene matches: 10. Germline-derived CDR1 and CDR2 are SNHLY and FYNNEI. The CDR3 coding sequence is TGTGCCAGCAGGTACGACAGGGGGAAGGAAGAAAAACTGTTTTTT. It codes for CASRYDRGKEEKLFF.

The chain employs TRBV27 and TRBJ1-2; D is ambiguous. This CDR3 comprises 15 residues. The germline gives CDR1 MNHEY, CDR2 SMNVEV (reference sequence). V was pared by 3 bases and J by 1 base, with 12 bases between. The CDR3 DNA sequence: TGTGCCAGCAGTTTTACCCGGGCCTTTAACTATGGCTACACCTTC. Translation: CASSFTRAFNYGYTF.

The V gene is TRBV7-2, the J gene TRBJ2-7; possibly TRBD1 or TRBD2 for D (5 bases each). With 1 base removed from V and 1 base from J, the gap between germline ends came to 11 bases. The CDR3 spans 15 residues. CDR1 is SGHTA, CDR2 FQGNSA, per germline. CDR3 loop: CASSLERTISYEQYF. CDR3 sequence (DNA): TGTGCCAGCAGCTTAGAGCGGACAATATCCTACGAGCAGTACTTC.

A few counts support this clone. The V and J genes are TRBV5-1 and TRBJ1-4; 8 nucleotides match TRBD1. Germline CDR1 is SGHRS and CDR2 is YFSETQ. This CDR3 has 14 amino acids. J was trimmed by 5 bases and V by 4 bases; bases with no gene match: 4. The CDR3 DNA sequence: TGCGCCAGCAGCGTTCAGGGGGCGAATGAAAAACTGTTTTTT. The encoded protein is CASSVQGANEKLFF. Combining the CDR3 with reference TRBV5-1 and TRBJ1-4 gives the whole variable domain KAGVTQTPRYLIKTRGQQVTLSCSPISGHRSVSWYQQTPGQGLQFLFEYFSETQRNKGNFPGRFSGRQFSNSRSEMNVSTLELGDSALYLCASSVQGANEKLFFGSGTQLSVL.

V gene TRBV6-2 or TRBV6-3 combines with J gene TRBJ1-2; 10 bases line up with TRBD1. This CDR3 spans 18 amino acids. Germline lookup yields CDR1 MNHEY and CDR2 SVGEGT. V was pared by 0 bases and J by 3 bases, with 10 bases of the junction left unmatched. The CDR3 protein is CASSYSRPGTGEDYGYTF. CDR3 sequence (DNA): TGTGCCAGCAGTTACTCACGTCCCGGGACAGGGGAGGACTATGGCTACACCTTC.

The chain links TRBV10-3 to TRBJ2-1; 10 bases line up with TRBD2. The germline CDR1 and CDR2 sequences are ENHRY and SYGVKD. J gave up 9 bases and V 2 bases, and 7 bases lay outside the gene matches. CDR3 length equals 15 residues. DNA of the CDR3: TGTGCCATCAGTGAGGAGCTAGCGGGAGTGGGTGAGCAGTTCTTC. Protein product: CAISEELAGVGEQFF.

CDR3 coding DNA: TGTGCCAGCAGCTTAGGGTCAGGTAGGGGAGGTCAGCCCCAGCATTTT. Amino acids: CASSLGSGRGGQPQHF. The gene calls are TRBV7-2 and TRBJ1-5; TRBD1 might be the D (5 bases). The V and J ends lost 1 base and 6 bases respectively, with 16 bases between them. Germline V gene sequence: CDR1 SGHTA, CDR2 FQGNSA. This CDR3 spans 16 amino acids.

This chain links TRBV28 with TRBJ1-6; possible D gene TRBD1, 5 bases. Germline values: CDR1 MDHEN, CDR2 SYDVKM. The CDR3 spans 13 residues. The germline V and J ends were trimmed by 5 bases and 6 bases, with 8 bases remaining between them. CDR3 coding DNA: TGTGCCAGCAGTGTACAGGTTAATTCACCCCTCCACTTT. Translated: CASSVQVNSPLHF.

The rearrangement links TRBV27 to TRBJ1-1; 11 nucleotides match TRBD1. The germline V gene has CDR1 MNHEY and CDR2 SMNVEV (reference sequence). J lost 4 bases, V lost 1 base, and 2 bases had no gene match. CDR3 size: 15 residues. CDR3 region: CASSLLGQGVTEAFF. CDR3 nucleotides: TGTGCCAGCAGTTTATTGGGACAGGGGGTCACTGAAGCTTTCTTT.

V usage is TRBV28 and J usage is TRBJ1-2, with D uncertain. The CDR3 runs to 11 residues. The germline gives CDR1 MDHEN, CDR2 SYDVKM. The germline V and J ends were trimmed by 2 bases and 9 bases, with 7 bases remaining between them. This CDR3 reads CASSLGYRYTF. In DNA, the CDR3 is TGTGCCAGCAGTTTAGGGTACCGCTACACCTTC.

This sequence joins TRBV5-6 and TRBJ1-1; D gene ambiguous. The length of the CDR3 is 14 residues. The V end was cut by 4 bases, the J end by 0 bases, with 10 bases between. Germline values: CDR1 SGHDT, CDR2 YYEEEE. CDR3 in amino acids: CASSPGVLNTEAFF. Written as DNA, the CDR3 is TGTGCCAGCAGCCCCGGCGTTCTGAACACTGAAGCTTTCTTT.